The 15 T cell receptor beta chains listed next were all sequenced from one sample in a study of blood T cell repertoires in COVID-19 (dated by TCRdb to 2018 to 2021). The library was generated by the immunoSEQ multiplex PCR assay. This is the immuneACCESS table as TCRdb keeps it, with only in-frame sequences that have V and J called. A part of the clones is gone; compared with another copy, unresolved V genes explain less than half, and the rest is unexplained. The sample table records some 110,000 clones; 84% of these occur just once. The biggest ten clones account for roughly 3.5% of the sample. Sample: PBMCs or T cells enriched from blood (not recorded which). Every receptor here comes from a woman between 25 and 40 years old who had recovered from COVID-19.

The CDR3 DNA sequence: TGTGCCAGCAGCTTGCCCAGCGGGAATGGAGATACGCAGTATTTT. Residues: CASSLPSGNGDTQYF. The chain combines TRBV9 with TRBJ2-3, with 7 bases that match TRBD2. CDR1 and CDR2 (germline): SGDLS, YYNGEE. Trimming at V came to 4 bases and at J to 5 bases, leaving 10 bases not matched to a gene. The CDR3 extends over 15 amino acids.

The table lists this clone with a few counts. J is TRBJ2-1 and V is TRBV7-2, with 8 bases that match TRBD2. There are 15 residues in the CDR3. Germline loops: CDR1 SGHTA, CDR2 FQGNSA. With V trimmed by 0 bases and J by 8 bases, 6 bases remained unmatched. The CDR3 DNA reads TGTGCCAGCAGCTTAGCCAGCGGGAGAGGGTATGAGCAGTTCTTC. It translates to CASSLASGRGYEQFF.

The V call is TRBV18, the J call TRBJ2-2, with 8 bases aligning to TRBD1. CDR1 is KGHSH, CDR2 LQKENI, per germline. V shed 6 bases, J shed 4 bases, and the junction held 7 bases outside the gene matches. This CDR3 spans 15 amino acids. CDR3 in DNA: TGTGCCAGCTCCTCCGACAGGGGCGTCACCGGGGAGCTGTTTTTT. This gives the protein CASSSDRGVTGELFF.

In nucleotides, the CDR3 is TGTGCCAGCAGCCCTCTAGTGATCCAAGAGACCCAGTACTTC. It encodes CASSPLVIQETQYF. The genes are TRBV7-2 and TRBJ2-5; no clear D. Trimming removed 5 bases from V and 1 base from J, with 11 bases in between. Germline V CDR1 and CDR2: SGHTA, FQGNSA. This CDR3 has 14 residues.

The J gene is TRBJ1-1, the V gene TRBV7-2, with D perhaps matching TRBD1 (5 bases). This CDR3 contains 13 residues. Germline V gene lookup returns CDR1 SGHTA and CDR2 FQGNSA. V lost 4 bases, J lost 2 bases, and 8 bases lay in between. The CDR3 here is CASSWGENTEAFF. The CDR3 bases are TGTGCCAGCAGCTGGGGGGAAAACACTGAAGCTTTCTTT. The variable domain in full, completed from reference TRBV7-2 and TRBJ1-1, reads GAGVSQSPSNKVTEKGKDVELRCDPISGHTALYWYRQSLGQGLEFLIYFQGNSAPDKSGLPSDRFSAERTGGSVSTLTIQRTQQEDSAVYLCASSWGENTEAFFGQGTRLTVV.

The rearrangement joins TRBV14 to TRBJ1-1, with TRBD1 matching over 9 bases. Looked up from germline, CDR1 is SGHDN and CDR2 is FVKESK. The CDR3 consists of 15 residues. The trim removed 4 bases at V and 5 bases at J, leaving 8 bases unmatched. This chain's CDR3 is CASSLQGARGTEAFF. The DNA of the CDR3 is TGTGCCAGCAGCCTACAGGGGGCGAGGGGAACTGAAGCTTTCTTT.

The chain has TRBV9 and TRBJ2-1; D perhaps matches TRBD2 (6 bases). In germline, CDR1 is SGDLS, CDR2 YYNGEE. This CDR3 region has 15 residues. Trimming shortened V by 6 bases and J by 4 bases, and 17 bases separated the two germline ends. The CDR3 sequence is CASTPGGASYNEQFF. As DNA, the CDR3 is TGTGCCAGCACCCCCGGCGGGGCCTCTTACAATGAGCAGTTCTTC.

This chain joins TRBV4-1 and TRBJ1-4, with D perhaps matching TRBD1 (5 bases). CDR3 length: 17 amino acids. CDR1 is MGHRA, CDR2 YSYEKL, per germline. Trimming took off 0 bases at V and 6 bases at J, with 17 bases between the two ends. The DNA for the CDR3 is TGCGCCAGCAGCCAAGATGAGGTGGGCAGGGTCCATGAAAAACTGTTTTTT. Its translation: CASSQDEVGRVHEKLFF.

The chain combines TRBV15 with TRBJ1-2; D gene unclear. CDR1 is LNHNV and CDR2 is YYDKDF in the germline V gene (reference sequence). V shed 5 bases and J shed 6 bases, with 16 bases lying between them. This CDR3 is 14 amino acids long. The CDR3 is CATSPRQGRNGYTF. For the CDR3, the DNA is TGTGCCACCAGCCCCCGTCAAGGGAGGAATGGCTACACCTTC.

This chain joins TRBV18 and TRBJ2-5; TRBD1 matches 7 bases. Per germline, CDR1 KGHSH and CDR2 LQKENI. V shed 2 bases and J 5 bases; nucleotides not matched to a gene: 5. The CDR3 is made up of 14 amino acids. CDR3 bases: TGTGCCAGCTCACCATCGGGCAGGGGGGAGACCCAGTACTTC. It yields the protein CASSPSGRGETQYF.

This clone showed up just once. The rearrangement uses TRBV6-5 and TRBJ1-3; 7 nucleotides match TRBD1. CDR1 is MNHEY, CDR2 SVGAGI, per germline. This CDR3 has 14 amino acids. Trimming at V came to 5 bases and at J to 0 bases, leaving 1 base not matched to a gene. CDR3 sequence: CASSRDSSGNTIYF. The CDR3 DNA reads as TGTGCCAGCAGTCGGGACAGCTCTGGAAACACCATATATTTT.

The chain is built from TRBV4-3 and TRBJ1-3; D is perhaps TRBD1 (5 bases). This CDR3 is 15 amino acids long. Germline CDR1 LGHNA, CDR2 YSLEER. With 0 bases removed from V and 7 bases from J, the gap between germline ends came to 13 bases. The CDR3 spells CASSQDTGVVNTIYF. CDR3 sequence (DNA): TGCGCCAGCAGCCAAGATACGGGGGTGGTGAACACCATATATTTT.

The chain joins TRBV4-2 to TRBJ2-3; TRBD2 agrees at 9 bases. The CDR3 is 16 amino acids. CDR1 and CDR2 from the germline V gene are LGHNA and YNFKEQ. V shed 1 base and J 3 bases; nucleotides not matched to a gene: 5. In DNA, the CDR3 is TGTGCCAGCAGCCAAGGCGGGAGGGCCAGGACAGATACGCAGTATTTT. This codes for CASSQGGRARTDTQYF.

The chain is built from TRBV12-3 or TRBV12-4 and TRBJ1-2; 7 bases map to TRBD1. CDR3 size: 13 residues. The V gene end was trimmed by 5 bases and the J gene end by 4 bases; junction bases not matched to a gene: 4. CDR3 DNA: TGTGCCAGCAGTCAGGGACAGATCTATGGCTACACCTTC. It specifies CASSQGQIYGYTF.

This clone has just one count. CDR3 in amino acids: CASTRQNINSPLHF. CDR3 nucleotides: TGTGCCAGCACCAGACAGAATATTAATTCACCCCTCCACTTT. The rearrangement links TRBV28 to TRBJ1-6, with D possibly being TRBD1 (5 bases). Between the trimmed V and J ends, which lost 7 bases and 6 bases, there was a span of 13 bases. Germline V gene sequence: CDR1 MDHEN, CDR2 SYDVKM. The CDR3 totals 14 residues. Variable domain in full (rest from reference TRBV28 and TRBJ1-6): DVKVTQSSRYLVKRTGEKVFLECVQDMDHENMFWYRQDPGLGLRLIYFSYDVKMKEKGDIPEGYSVSREKKERFSLILESASTNQTSMYLCASTRQNINSPLHFGNGTRLTVT.